Reported below is one T cell receptor beta chain. This clonotype has ten or more counts. Its antigen specificity is not known. No much larger clone exists at a distance of one base, and base qualities are not known. Libraries were constructed by PCR. Sequencing instrument: Illumina HiSeq 2500. To normalize quantification of the TCRbeta repertoire, the TCR libraries were built with molecular barcoding that relied on unique molecular identifiers. The public sequencing data were trimmed at Q25 with fastp and processed into clonotypes with MiXCR by TCRdb, which kept only in-frame beta chains. Under each unique CDR3 protein, matching rows form one entry showing the most common genes and DNA. This sample is represented by approximately 500,000 distinct CDR3 sequences; roughly a tenth of them were singletons. Around 2% of the sample is taken by the ten largest. The sample belongs to a study of T-cell reconstitution after alpha-beta-depleted transplantation in children (dated by TCRdb to about 2016). With regard to the full study: The study quantitatively tracked T-cell immune reconstitution after TCRalphabeta/CD19-depleted allogeneic hematopoietic cell transplantation in children using TCR repertoire profiling. Results the study describes overall, beyond this receptor: In some patients, high TCRbeta diversity at day 60 was attributed to recipient T cells and intrathymic progenitors that had survived conditioning. Over the following months the frequencies of hyperexpanded clones went down, and after one year T-cell counts and TCRbeta diversity were mostly credited to newly produced T cells. About two months after transplant, the apparently early recovery of alphabetaT-cell counts reportedly depended on just several hundred clones that had expanded rapidly and came from non-depleted graft cells.

The treatment or condition label for this specimen denotes: allogeneic hematopoietic cell transplantation with graft depleted of TCRalphabeta T cells and CD19 B cells. Transplant recipients were children who received TCRalphabeta/CD19-depleted allogeneic hematopoietic cell grafts. Compared with germline, V lacks 0 bases and J lacks 7 bases; bases without a gene match: 3. CDR1 GTSNPN and CDR2 SVGIG are derived from the germline V gene (reference sequence). Its CDR3 holds 13 amino acids, cysteine through phenylalanine. The retained sequence is limited to the CDR3, 39 bases, with the frame set at the first base.

The clonotype was recovered from a child younger than 10 with inherited bone marrow failure, due to receive a stem cell transplant. The source material was PBMCs, sampled before TCRalphabeta/CD19-depleted stem cell transplant. The V and J segments used are TRBV30 and TRBJ2-1; 7 central nucleotides agree with TRBD2. The CDR3 corresponds to CAWSVDSGNEQFF. The DNA sequence follows: TGTGCCTGGAGTGTTGATAGCGGGAATGAGCAGTTCTTC.